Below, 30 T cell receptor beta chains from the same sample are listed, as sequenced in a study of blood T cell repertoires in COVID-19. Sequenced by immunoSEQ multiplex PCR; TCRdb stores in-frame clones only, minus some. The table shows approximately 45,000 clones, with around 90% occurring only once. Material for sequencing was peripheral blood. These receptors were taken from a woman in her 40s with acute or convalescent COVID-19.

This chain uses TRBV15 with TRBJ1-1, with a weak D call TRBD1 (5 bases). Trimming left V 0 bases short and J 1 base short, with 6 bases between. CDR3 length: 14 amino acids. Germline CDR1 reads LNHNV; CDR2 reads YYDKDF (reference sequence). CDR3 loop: CATSRDRGNTEAFF. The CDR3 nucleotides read TGTGCCACCAGCAGAGATAGGGGGAACACTGAAGCTTTCTTT.

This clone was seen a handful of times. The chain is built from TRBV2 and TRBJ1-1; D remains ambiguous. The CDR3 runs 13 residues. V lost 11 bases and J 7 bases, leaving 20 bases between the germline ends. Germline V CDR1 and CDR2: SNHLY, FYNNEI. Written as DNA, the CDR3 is TGTGCCGCCTCATGGTCGGTTCGGGTTGAAGCTTTCTTT. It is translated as CAASWSVRVEAFF.

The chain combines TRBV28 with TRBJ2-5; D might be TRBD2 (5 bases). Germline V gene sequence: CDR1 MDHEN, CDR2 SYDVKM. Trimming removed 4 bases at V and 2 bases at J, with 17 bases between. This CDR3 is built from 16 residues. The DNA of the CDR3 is TGTGCCAGCAGTTCGATCGAGAAGAGGGTACAAGAGACCCAGTACTTC. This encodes CASSSIEKRVQETQYF.

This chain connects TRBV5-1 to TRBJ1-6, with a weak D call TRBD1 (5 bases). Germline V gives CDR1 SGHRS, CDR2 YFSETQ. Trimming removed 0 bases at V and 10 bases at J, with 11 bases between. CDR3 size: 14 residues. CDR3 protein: CASSLGQGGSPLHF. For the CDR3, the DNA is TGCGCCAGCAGCTTGGGGCAGGGTGGCTCACCCCTCCACTTT. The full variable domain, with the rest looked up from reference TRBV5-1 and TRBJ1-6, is KAGVTQTPRYLIKTRGQQVTLSCSPISGHRSVSWYQQTPGQGLQFLFEYFSETQRNKGNFPGRFSGRQFSNSRSEMNVSTLELGDSALYLCASSLGQGGSPLHFGNGTRLTVT.

CDR3: CAWSTLGGMPTTEAFF. CDR3 coding DNA: TGTGCCTGGAGTACCCTGGGGGGAATGCCGACCACTGAAGCTTTCTTT. The chain couples TRBV30 to TRBJ1-1, with D perhaps TRBD1 (5 bases). The V gene lost 2 bases and the J gene lost 4 bases, with 20 bases spanning the gap. The CDR3 sequence is 16 residues long. Germline CDR1 is GTSNPN and CDR2 is SVGIG (reference sequence).

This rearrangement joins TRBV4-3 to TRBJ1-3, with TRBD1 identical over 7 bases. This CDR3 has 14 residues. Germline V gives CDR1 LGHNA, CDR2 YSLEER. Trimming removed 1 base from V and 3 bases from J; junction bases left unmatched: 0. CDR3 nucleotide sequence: TGCGCCAGCAGCCAAGGGGACAGTGGAAACACCATATATTTT. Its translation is CASSQGDSGNTIYF.

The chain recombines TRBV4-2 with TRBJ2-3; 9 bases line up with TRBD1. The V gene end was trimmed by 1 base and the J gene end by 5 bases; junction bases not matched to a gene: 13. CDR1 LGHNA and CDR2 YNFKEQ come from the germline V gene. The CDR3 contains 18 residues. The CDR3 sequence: CASSQGRDRDSLRDTQYF. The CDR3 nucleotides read TGTGCCAGCAGCCAAGGGAGGGACAGGGATTCCCTTAGAGATACGCAGTATTTT.

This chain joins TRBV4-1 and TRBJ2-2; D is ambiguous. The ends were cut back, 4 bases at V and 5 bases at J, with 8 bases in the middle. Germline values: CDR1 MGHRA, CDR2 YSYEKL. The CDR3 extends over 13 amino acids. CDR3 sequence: CASSPEVTGELFF. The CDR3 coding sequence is TGCGCCAGCAGCCCCGAGGTGACCGGGGAGCTGTTTTTT.

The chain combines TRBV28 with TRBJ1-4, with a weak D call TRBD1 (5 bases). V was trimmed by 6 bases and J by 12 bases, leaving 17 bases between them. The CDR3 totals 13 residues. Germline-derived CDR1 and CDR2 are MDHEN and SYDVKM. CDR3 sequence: CASSGEGREELFF. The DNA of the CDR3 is TGTGCCAGCAGCGGGGAGGGCAGGGAGGAACTGTTTTTT.

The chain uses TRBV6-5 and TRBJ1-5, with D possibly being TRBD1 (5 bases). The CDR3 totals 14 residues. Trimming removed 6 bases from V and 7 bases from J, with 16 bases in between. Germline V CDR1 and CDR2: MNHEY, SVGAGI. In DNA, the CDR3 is TGTGCCAGCAGCCCCGGAGGGGCAGGGCAGCCCCAGCATTTT. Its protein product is CASSPGGAGQPQHF.

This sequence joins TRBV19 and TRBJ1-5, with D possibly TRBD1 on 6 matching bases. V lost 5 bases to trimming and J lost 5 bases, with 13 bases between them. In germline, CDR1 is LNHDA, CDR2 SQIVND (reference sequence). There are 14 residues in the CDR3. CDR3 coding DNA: TGTGCCAGTAGTGCGGACAGCTCTGATCAGCCCCAGCATTTT. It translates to CASSADSSDQPQHF.

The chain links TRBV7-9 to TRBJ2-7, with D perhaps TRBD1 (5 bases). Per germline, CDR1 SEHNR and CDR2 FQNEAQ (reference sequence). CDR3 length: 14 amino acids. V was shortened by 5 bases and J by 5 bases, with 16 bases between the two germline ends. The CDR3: CASSPQGFKDEQYF. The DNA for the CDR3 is TGTGCCAGCAGCCCGCAGGGTTTTAAGGACGAGCAGTACTTC. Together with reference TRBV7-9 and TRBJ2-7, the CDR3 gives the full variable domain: DTGVSQNPRHKITKRGQNVTFRCDPISEHNRLYWYRQTLGQGPEFLTYFQNEAQLEKSRLLSDRFSAERPKGSFSTLEIQRTEQGDSAMYLCASSPQGFKDEQYFGPGTRLTVT.

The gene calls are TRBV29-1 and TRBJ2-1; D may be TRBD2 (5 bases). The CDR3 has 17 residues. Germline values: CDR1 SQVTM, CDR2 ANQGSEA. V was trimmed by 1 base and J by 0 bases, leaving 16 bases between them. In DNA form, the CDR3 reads TGCAGCGTTGAAGTCGGCGGGCAGTTCTACTCCTACAATGAGCAGTTCTTC. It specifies CSVEVGGQFYSYNEQFF.

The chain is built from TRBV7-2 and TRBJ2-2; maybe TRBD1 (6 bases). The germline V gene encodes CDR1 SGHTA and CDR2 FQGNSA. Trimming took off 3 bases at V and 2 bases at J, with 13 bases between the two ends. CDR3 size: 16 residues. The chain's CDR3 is CASSFTGHSNTGELFF. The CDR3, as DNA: TGTGCCAGCAGCTTTACGGGACACTCAAACACCGGGGAGCTGTTTTTT.

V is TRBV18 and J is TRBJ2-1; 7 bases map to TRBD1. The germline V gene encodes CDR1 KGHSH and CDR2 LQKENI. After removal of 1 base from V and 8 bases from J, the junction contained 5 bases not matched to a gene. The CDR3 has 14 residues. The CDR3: CASSPREGADEQFF. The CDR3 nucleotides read TGTGCCAGCTCACCACGTGAGGGGGCGGATGAGCAGTTCTTC.

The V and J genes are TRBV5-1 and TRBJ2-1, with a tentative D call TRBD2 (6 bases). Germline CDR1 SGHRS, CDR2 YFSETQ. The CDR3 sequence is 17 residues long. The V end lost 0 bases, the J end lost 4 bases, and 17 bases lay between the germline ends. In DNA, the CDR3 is TGCGCCAGCAGCTTGGGTATGGGGACTGGGGGGTACAATGAGCAGTTCTTC. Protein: CASSLGMGTGGYNEQFF.

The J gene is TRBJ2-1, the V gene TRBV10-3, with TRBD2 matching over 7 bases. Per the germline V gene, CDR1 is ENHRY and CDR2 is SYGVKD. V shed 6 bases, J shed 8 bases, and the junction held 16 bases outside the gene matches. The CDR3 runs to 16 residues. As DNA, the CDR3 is TGTGCCATCAGCCCCCGCGGACTAGGGGTCGGGGATGAGCAGTTCTTC. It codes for CAISPRGLGVGDEQFF.

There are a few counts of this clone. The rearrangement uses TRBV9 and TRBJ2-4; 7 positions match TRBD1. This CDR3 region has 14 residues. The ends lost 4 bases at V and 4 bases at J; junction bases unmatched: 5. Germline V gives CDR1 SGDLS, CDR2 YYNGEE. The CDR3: CASSMGTVKNIQYF. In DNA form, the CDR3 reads TGTGCCAGCAGCATGGGGACAGTAAAAAACATTCAGTACTTC.

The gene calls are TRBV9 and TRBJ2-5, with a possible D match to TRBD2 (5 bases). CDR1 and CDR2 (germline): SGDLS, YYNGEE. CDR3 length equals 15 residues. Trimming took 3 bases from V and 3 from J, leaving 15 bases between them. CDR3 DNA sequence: TGTGCCAGCAGCGGAGGAGACCTCGGGGAAGAGACCCAGTACTTC. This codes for CASSGGDLGEETQYF.

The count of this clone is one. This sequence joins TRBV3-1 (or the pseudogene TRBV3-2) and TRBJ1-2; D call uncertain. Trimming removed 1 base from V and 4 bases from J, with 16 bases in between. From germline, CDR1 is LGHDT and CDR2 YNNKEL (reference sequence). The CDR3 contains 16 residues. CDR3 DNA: TGTGCCAGCAGCCAAGTGAGAATGGACTGGGGCTATGGCTACACCTTC. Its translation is CASSQVRMDWGYGYTF.

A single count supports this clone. Here the CDR3 DNA reads TGTGCCACCTGCTGGGGGGGGAAGCAAGAGACCCAGTACTTC. This encodes CATCWGGKQETQYF. The chain recombines TRBV28 with TRBJ2-5; 7 positions agree with TRBD2. Per germline, CDR1 MDHEN and CDR2 SYDVKM. V shed 10 bases, J shed 2 bases, and the junction held 10 bases outside the gene matches. CDR3 length: 14 residues. Filled out from reference TRBV28 and TRBJ2-5, the complete variable domain reads DVKVTQSSRYLVKRTGEKVFLECVQDMDHENMFWYRQDPGLGLRLIYFSYDVKMKEKGDIPEGYSVSREKKERFSLILESASTNQTSMYLCATCWGGKQETQYFGPGTRLLVL.

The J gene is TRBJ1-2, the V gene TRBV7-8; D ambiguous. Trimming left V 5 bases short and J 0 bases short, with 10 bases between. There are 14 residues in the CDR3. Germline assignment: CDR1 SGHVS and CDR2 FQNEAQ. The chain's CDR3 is CASSPGPTNYGYTF. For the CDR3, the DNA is TGTGCCAGCAGCCCCGGTCCGACTAACTATGGCTACACCTTC. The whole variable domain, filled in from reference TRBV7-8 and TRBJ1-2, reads GAGVSQSPRYKVAKRGQDVALRCDPISGHVSLFWYQQALGQGPEFLTYFQNEAQLDKSGLPSDRFFAERPEGSVSTLKIQRTQQEDSAVYLCASSPGPTNYGYTFGSGTRLTVV.

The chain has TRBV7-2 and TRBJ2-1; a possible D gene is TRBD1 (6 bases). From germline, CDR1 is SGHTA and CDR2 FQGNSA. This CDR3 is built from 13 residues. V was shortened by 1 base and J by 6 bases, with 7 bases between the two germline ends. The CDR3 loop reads CASSLDRANEQFF. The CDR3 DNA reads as TGTGCCAGCAGCTTAGACAGGGCCAATGAGCAGTTCTTC.

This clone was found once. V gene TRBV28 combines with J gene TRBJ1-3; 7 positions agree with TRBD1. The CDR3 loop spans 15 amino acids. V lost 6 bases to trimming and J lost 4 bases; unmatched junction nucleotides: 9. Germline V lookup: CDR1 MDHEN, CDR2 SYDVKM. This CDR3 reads CASRTQGVGGNTIYF. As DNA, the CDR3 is TGTGCCAGCAGAACCCAGGGGGTCGGCGGAAACACCATATATTTT.

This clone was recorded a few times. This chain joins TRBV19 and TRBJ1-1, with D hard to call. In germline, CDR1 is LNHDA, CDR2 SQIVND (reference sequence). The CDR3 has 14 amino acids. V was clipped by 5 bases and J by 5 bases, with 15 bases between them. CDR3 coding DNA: TGTGCCAGTAGTCTAACAGAAATTTCTACTGAAGCTTTCTTT. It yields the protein CASSLTEISTEAFF.

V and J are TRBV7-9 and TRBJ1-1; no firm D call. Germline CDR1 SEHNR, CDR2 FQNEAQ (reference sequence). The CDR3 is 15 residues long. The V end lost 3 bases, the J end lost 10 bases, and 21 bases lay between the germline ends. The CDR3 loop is CASSFPERSGFVAFF. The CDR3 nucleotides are TGTGCCAGCAGCTTCCCCGAGAGGTCGGGGTTCGTAGCTTTCTTT.

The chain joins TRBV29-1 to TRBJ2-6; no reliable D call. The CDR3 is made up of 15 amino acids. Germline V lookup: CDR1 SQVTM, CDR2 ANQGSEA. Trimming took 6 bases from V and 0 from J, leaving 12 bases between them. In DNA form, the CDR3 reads TGCAGCGTACAACTATTTCTCTCTGGGGCCAACGTCCTGACTTTC. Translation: CSVQLFLSGANVLTF.

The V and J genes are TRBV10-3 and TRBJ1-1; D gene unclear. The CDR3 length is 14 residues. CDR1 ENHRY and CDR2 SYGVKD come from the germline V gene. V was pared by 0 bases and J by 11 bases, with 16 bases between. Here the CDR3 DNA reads TGTGCCATCAGTGAGTCGGGCCCGAAGGAGGAGGCTTTCTTT. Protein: CAISESGPKEEAFF.

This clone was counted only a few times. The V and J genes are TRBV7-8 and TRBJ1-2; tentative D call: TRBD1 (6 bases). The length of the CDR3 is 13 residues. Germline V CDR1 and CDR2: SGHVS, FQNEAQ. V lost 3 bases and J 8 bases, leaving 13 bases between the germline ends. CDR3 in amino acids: CASSFFAGEGYTF. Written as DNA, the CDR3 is TGTGCCAGCAGCTTCTTTGCAGGGGAGGGCTACACCTTC.

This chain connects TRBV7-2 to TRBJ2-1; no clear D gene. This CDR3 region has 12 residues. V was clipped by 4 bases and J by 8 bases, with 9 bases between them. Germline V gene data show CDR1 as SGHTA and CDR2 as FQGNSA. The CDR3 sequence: CASSSPGDEQFF. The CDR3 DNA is TGTGCCAGCAGCTCCCCAGGCGATGAGCAGTTCTTC.